This is a list of T cell receptor beta chains from one sample in a study of blood T cells in healthy people across ages. TCRdb used MiXCR to reprocess the 5' RACE reads, holding one entry per CDR3 protein. The top ten clones hold about 20% of a sample with about 830,000 distinct CDR3 sequences, 58% of them seen once. Sample: blood. The receptors derive from a man aged 25-45 years in good health. The conserved cysteine and the conserved F or W are not part of the CDR3 here.

v_gene | CDR3aa
TRBV6-2/TRBV6-3 | ASSYSTGNLAEAF
TRBV28 | ASSRGVKKQF
TRBV9 | ASSVGVSGSTDTQY
TRBV25-1 | ASDGRGAYKEQF
TRBV5-1 | ASGGTTYNEQF
TRBV12-3/TRBV12-4 | ASSLADRVKNNEQF
TRBV20-1 | SARAYELRMETQY
TRBV29-1 | SVEGGEAGREQF
TRBV11-2 | ASSSQGPGEQY
TRBV28 | TSSWTGNFDEQY
TRBV5-6 | ASSFPSYGYGYT
TRBV20-1 | SARDRLGHNEQF
TRBV20-1 | SAQTRGLQNIQY
TRBV4-3 | ASSQDRFDRGVRNSPLH
TRBV20-1 | SANSGTGNLVSNQPQH
TRBV12-3/TRBV12-4 | ASSSLLTKQY
TRBV19 | ASSSLPRQPGLDIETQY
TRBV14 | ASSRKVGTPVGNTIY